This T cell receptor (beta chain) was found in a study of blood T cell repertoires in COVID-19. The protocol was immunoSEQ multiplex PCR, while the TCRdb copy is restricted to in-frame clones and leaves out a portion. The data contain approximately 190,000 clones, around 80% of them singletons. Sequencing input: peripheral blood. This sequence originates from a man aged 55-75 years with acute or convalescent COVID-19.

CDR3 coding DNA: TGTGCCAGCAGCGAAGGGACAGGGTATCAGCCCCAGCATTTT. Residues: CASSEGTGYQPQHF. V is TRBV3-1 (or the pseudogene TRBV3-2) and J is TRBJ1-5, with 9 positions matching TRBD1. Trimming cost V 5 bases and J 5 bases; bases outside gene matches: 4. This CDR3 comprises 14 residues. In germline, CDR1 is LGHDT, CDR2 YNNKEL (reference sequence).